This T cell receptor (beta chain) was sequenced during a study of identical twins. Unique molecular identifiers were in the cDNA, with template-switch universal primer binding. TCRdb called the 5' RACE reads again in MiXCR, with one record for every CDR3 protein. The sample lists more than 250,000 distinct CDR3 sequences; more than 6.5% were seen once. CDR1 LGHDT and CDR2 YNNKEL come from the germline V gene (reference sequence). CDR3 length equals 13 residues. The V end lost 6 bases, the J end lost 6 bases, and 9 bases lay between the germline ends. This clonotype came up a few times. These data were also filed under a second study, of yellow fever vaccine responses in identical twins.

Material for sequencing was memory (CD45RO+) T cells sorted from blood. This receptor was taken from a woman under 30 in good health. The V call is TRBV3-1, the J call TRBJ1-6; D is ambiguous. Here the CDR3 DNA reads TGTGCCAGCAGTCCGGACTTTAATTCACCCCTCCACTTT. Translating it yields CASSPDFNSPLHF.